This TCR beta chain was sequenced during a study of CD4 T cells in relation to SARS-CoV-2 and coronaviruses. Background on the study: Convalescent patients had median age roughly 38 years, range roughly 20 to 80.

Comment on this clone: Its antigen is not identified.

The V end was cut by 7 bases, the J end by 1 base, with 9 bases between. Germline V CDR1 and CDR2: SNHLY, FYNNEI. The CDR3 totals 13 residues. Whole-study findings and limits: Crossreactivity was assessed only for spike protein, not other viral proteins. SARS-CoV-2-driven expansion was significantly weaker in crossreactive than monoreactive clones.

The method was immunoSEQ multiplex PCR; TCRdb's version includes in-frame clones alone and lacks a portion of them. This sample has tens of thousands of clones, with 80% to 90% found just once. This rearrangement joins TRBV2 to TRBJ2-3; D is tentatively TRBD1 or TRBD2 (5 bases each). Sequenced: memory CD4+ T cells from PBMCs. This sequence was found in an adult with COVID-19. The CDR3 protein is CASKMGGTDTQYF. CDR3 in DNA: TGTGCCAGCAAGATGGGGGGCACAGATACGCAGTATTTT.